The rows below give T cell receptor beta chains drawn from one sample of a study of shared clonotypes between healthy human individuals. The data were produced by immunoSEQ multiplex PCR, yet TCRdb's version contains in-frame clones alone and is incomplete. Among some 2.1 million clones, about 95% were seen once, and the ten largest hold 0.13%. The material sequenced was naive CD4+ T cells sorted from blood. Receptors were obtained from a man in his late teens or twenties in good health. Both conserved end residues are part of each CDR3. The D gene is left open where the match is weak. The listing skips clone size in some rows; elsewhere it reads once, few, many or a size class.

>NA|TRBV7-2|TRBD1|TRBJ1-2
TGTGCCAGCAGCCGGACCGACAGGGGGCATGGCTACACCTTC
CASSRTDRGHGYTF
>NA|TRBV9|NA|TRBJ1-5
TGTGCCAGCAGCGTAGAGGACAATCAGCCCCAGCATTTT
CASSVEDNQPQHF
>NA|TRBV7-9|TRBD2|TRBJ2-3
TGTGCCAGCACCCTTGCGGGGGGAGGCACAGATACGCAGTATTTT
CASTLAGGGTDTQYF
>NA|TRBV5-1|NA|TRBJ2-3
TGCGCCAGCAGCTCTGCGGCCGGGACTAGCACAGATACGCAGTATTTT
CASSSAAGTSTDTQYF
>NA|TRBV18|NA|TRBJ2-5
TGTGCCAGCTCTCAATTGCTGGGGCAAGAGACCCAGTACTTC
CASSQLLGQETQYF
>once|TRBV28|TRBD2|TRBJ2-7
TGTGCCAGTTTAGCGGGGGGCACGACGATCTACGAGCAGTACTTC
CASLAGGTTIYEQYF
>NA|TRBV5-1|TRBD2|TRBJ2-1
TGCGCCAGCAAAAATCCCGGGACTAGCGGCGAGCAGTTCTTC
CASKNPGTSGEQFF
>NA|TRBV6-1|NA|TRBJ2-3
TGTGCCAGCAGTTGGACTAATACGCAGTATTTT
CASSWTNTQYF
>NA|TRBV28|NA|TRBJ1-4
TGTGCCAGCAGTTTCGAAGGGGCCTCGACTAATGAAAAACTGTTTTTT
CASSFEGASTNEKLFF
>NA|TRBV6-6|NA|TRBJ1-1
TGTGCCAGCAGTTACCAAAAGGGAAGTCGGGGGGTTGAAGCTTTCTTT
CASSYQKGSRGVEAFF
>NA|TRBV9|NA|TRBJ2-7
TGTGCCAGCAGCGTAGGCCCCGGAGGTGACGAGCAGTACTTC
CASSVGPGGDEQYF
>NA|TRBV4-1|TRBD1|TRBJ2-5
TGCGCCAGCAGCCAAGGATCCTGGACAGGACAAGAGACCCAGTACTTC
CASSQGSWTGQETQYF
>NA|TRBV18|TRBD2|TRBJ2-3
TGTGCCAGCTCACCACCGGGACTAGCAACAGATACGCAGTATTTT
CASSPPGLATDTQYF
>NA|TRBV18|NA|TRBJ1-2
TGTGCCAGCTCATCCGACCGTGGTGCCCGGGGCAACTATGGCTACACCTTC
CASSSDRGARGNYGYTF
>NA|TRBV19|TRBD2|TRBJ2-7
TGTGCCAGTAGTAAGGCGGCTAGCGGGAGGATCGGGTACGAGCAGTACTTC
CASSKAASGRIGYEQYF
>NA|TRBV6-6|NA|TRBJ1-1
TGTGCCAGCAGTTACTCGGCGGGGCCTGAAGCTTTCTTT
CASSYSAGPEAFF
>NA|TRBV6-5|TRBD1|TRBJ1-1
TGTGCCAGCAGTCCGAACAGGGGGGAGGACACTGAAGCTTTCTTT
CASSPNRGEDTEAFF
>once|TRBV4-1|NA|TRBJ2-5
TGCGCCAGCAGCCAAGTTTCGTGGCCAGAAACTCAAGAGACCCAGTACTTC
CASSQVSWPETQETQYF
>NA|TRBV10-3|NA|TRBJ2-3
TGTGCCATCAATCACATCCAGGGCACAGATACGCAGTATTTT
CAINHIQGTDTQYF
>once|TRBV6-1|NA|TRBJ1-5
TGTGCCAGCAGAGAGGGCCTCAATCAGCCCCAGCATTTT
CASREGLNQPQHF
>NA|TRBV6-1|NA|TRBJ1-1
TGTGCCAGCAGCGGGACACAGGGCACTGAAGCTTTCTTT
CASSGTQGTEAFF
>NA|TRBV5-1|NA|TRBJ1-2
TGCGCCAGCAGCTTGGAAGGAACTGCCTATGGCTACACCTTC
CASSLEGTAYGYTF
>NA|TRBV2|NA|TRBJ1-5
TGTGCCAGCAGTGGCGGACCTAATCAGCCCCAGCATTTT
CASSGGPNQPQHF
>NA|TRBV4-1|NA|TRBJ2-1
TGCGCCAGCAGCCAAGGGTGGACGGAAACCAACAATGAGCAGTTCTTC
CASSQGWTETNNEQFF
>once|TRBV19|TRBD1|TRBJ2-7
TGTGCCAGTAGTATCGGGACAGGGAAGTACGAGCAGTACTTC
CASSIGTGKYEQYF
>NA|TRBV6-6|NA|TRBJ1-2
TGTGCCATCGATGGTTCTGGCTATGGCTACACCTTC
CAIDGSGYGYTF
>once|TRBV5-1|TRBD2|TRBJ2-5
TGCGCCAGCAGCGGAGGACTAGCGGGGGGGCAAGAGACCCAGTACTTC
CASSGGLAGGQETQYF
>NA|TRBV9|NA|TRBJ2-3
TGTGCCAGCAGCGCCCTCGGACAGCTCACAGATACGCAGTATTTT
CASSALGQLTDTQYF
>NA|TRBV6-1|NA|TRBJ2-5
TGTGCCAGCAGTTTCCTTGGACTGGTAGAGACCCAGTACTTC
CASSFLGLVETQYF
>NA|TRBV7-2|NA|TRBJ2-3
TGTGCCAGCAGCCGAAACACAGGCACAGATACGCAGTATTTT
CASSRNTGTDTQYF
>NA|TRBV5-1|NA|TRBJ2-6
TGCGCCAGCAGTTCTACCCCAGGGGGGGCTGGGGCCAACGTCCTGACTTTC
CASSSTPGGAGANVLTF
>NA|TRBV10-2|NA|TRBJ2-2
TGCGCCAGCAGCACAGAGGAGACGAGCACCGGGGAGCTGTTTTTT
CASSTEETSTGELFF
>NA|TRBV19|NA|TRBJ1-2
TGTGCCAGTAGGGGCGGACAGCTAAACTATGGCTACACCTTC
CASRGGQLNYGYTF
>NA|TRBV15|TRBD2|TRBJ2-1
TGTGCCACCAGCGGTGTCTATGACAGCGGGGGTTACAATGAGCAGTTCTTC
CATSGVYDSGGYNEQFF
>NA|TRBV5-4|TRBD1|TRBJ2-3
TGTGCCAGCAGCGACTACAGGGGGAAGTTTAGCACAGATACGCAGTATTTT
CASSDYRGKFSTDTQYF
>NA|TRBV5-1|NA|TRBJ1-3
TGCGCCAGCAGCTCGCTCCGGGGGGGCTCGTCTGGAAACACCATATATTTT
CASSSLRGGSSGNTIYF
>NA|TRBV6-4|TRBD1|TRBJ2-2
TGTGCCAGCCCCGACAGGGACAAAGGGGAGCTGTTTTTT
CASPDRDKGELFF
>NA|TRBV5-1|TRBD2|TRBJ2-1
TGCGCCAGCAGCTTGAGCGGGGAATACAATGAGCAGTTCTTC
CASSLSGEYNEQFF
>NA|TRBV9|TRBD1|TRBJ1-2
TGTGCCAGCAGCGTCGGACAGGGAGGCGACTATGGCTACACCTTC
CASSVGQGGDYGYTF
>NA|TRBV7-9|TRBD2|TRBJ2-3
TGTGCCAGCCACCGGGCTAGCGGGATGACAGATACGCAGTATTTT
CASHRASGMTDTQYF
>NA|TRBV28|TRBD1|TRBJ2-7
TGTGCCAGCAGCTCCCGTGGGACAGGACCTTACGAGCAGTACTTC
CASSSRGTGPYEQYF
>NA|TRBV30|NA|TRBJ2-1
TGTGCCTGGGCACGAGGGGATGAGCAGTTCTTC
CAWARGDEQFF
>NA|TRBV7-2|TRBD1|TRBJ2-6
TGTGCCAGCAGCCCTAGGACAGGGTCTGGGGCCAACGTCCTGACTTTC
CASSPRTGSGANVLTF
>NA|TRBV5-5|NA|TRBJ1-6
TGTGCCAGCAGCTTGGGCTCACCTCCGAATTCACCCCTCCACTTT
CASSLGSPPNSPLHF
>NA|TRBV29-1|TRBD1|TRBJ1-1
TGCAGCGCCGGTACCGGGACAGGGGAAGCTTTCTTT
CSAGTGTGEAFF
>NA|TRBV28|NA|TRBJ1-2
TGTGCCAGCAGTTTAACGGGGTACGGCTACACCTTC
CASSLTGYGYTF
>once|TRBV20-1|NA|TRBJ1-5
TGCAGTGCTAGAGTCGAGGGAACCCAGCATTTT
CSARVEGTQHF
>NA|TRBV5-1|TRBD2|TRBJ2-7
TGCGCCAGCAGCTTGGGGAGCGGGATCGGAAAAGAGCAGTACTTC
CASSLGSGIGKEQYF
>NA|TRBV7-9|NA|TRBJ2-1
TGTGCCAGCAGCTTAGTAAGGGATGAGCAGTTCTTC
CASSLVRDEQFF
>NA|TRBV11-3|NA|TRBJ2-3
TGTGCCAGCAGCTTAGGAACAGGGCCAACAGATACGCAGTATTTT
CASSLGTGPTDTQYF
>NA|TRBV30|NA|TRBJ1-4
TGTGCCTGGGAGGGAGGGACTAATGAAAAACTGTTTTTT
CAWEGGTNEKLFF
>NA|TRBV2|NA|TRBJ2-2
TGTGCCAGCCAGGAAGAGCGGACCGGGGAGCTGTTTTTT
CASQEERTGELFF